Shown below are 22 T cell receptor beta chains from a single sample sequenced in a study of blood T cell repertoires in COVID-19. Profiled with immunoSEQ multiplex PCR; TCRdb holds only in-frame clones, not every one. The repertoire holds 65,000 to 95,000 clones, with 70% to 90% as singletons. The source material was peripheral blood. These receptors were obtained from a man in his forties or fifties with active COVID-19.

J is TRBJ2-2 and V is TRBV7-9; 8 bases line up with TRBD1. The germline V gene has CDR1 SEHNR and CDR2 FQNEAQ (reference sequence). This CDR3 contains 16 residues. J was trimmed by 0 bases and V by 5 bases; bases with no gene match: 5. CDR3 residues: CASSLRGPTNTGELFF. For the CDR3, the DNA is TGTGCCAGCAGCCTCAGGGGGCCCACGAACACCGGGGAGCTGTTTTTT.

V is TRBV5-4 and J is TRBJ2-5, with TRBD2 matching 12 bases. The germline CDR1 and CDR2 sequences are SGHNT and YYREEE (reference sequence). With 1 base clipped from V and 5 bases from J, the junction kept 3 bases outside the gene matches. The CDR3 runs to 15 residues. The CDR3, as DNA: TGTGCCAGCAGCTTGCTAGCGGGGGGGCCGGAGACCCAGTACTTC. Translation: CASSLLAGGPETQYF.

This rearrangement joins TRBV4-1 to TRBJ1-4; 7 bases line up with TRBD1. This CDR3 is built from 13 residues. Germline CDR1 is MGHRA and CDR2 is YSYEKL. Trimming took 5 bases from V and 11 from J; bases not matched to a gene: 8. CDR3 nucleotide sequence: TGCGCCAGCAGCTCCCGACAGGGTGAGAAACTGTTTTTT. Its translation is CASSSRQGEKLFF.

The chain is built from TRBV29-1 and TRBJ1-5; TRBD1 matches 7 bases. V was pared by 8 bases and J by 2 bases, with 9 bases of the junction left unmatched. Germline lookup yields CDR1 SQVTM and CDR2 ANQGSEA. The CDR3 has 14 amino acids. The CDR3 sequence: CSFSTGTGNQPQHF. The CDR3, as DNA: TGCAGCTTTAGTACCGGGACAGGCAATCAGCCCCAGCATTTT.

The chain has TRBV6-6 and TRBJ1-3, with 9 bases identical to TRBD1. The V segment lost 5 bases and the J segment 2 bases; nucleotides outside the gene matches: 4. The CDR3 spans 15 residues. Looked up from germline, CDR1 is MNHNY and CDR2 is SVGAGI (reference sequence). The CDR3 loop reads CASSRGTGTGNTIYF. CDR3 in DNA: TGTGCCAGCAGTAGAGGGACAGGGACTGGAAACACCATATATTTT.

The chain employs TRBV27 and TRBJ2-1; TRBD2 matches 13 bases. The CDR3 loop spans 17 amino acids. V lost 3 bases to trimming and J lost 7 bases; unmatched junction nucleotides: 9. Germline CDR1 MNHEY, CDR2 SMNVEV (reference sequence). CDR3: CASSFRKLAGGYNEQFF. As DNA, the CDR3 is TGTGCCAGCAGTTTTCGTAAACTAGCGGGAGGGTATAATGAGCAGTTCTTC.

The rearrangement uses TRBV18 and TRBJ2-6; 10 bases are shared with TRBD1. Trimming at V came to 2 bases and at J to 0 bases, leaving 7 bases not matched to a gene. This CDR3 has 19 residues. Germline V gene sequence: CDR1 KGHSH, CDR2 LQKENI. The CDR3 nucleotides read TGTGCCAGCTCACCAGACAGGGGGCGGATTAGCTCTGGGGCCAACGTCCTGACTTTC. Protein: CASSPDRGRISSGANVLTF. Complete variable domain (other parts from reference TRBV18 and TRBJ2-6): NAGVMQNPRHLVRRRGQEARLRCSPMKGHSHVYWYRQLPEEGLKFMVYLQKENIIDESGMPKERFSAEFPKEGPSILRIQQVVRGDSAAYFCASSPDRGRISSGANVLTFGAGSRLTVL.

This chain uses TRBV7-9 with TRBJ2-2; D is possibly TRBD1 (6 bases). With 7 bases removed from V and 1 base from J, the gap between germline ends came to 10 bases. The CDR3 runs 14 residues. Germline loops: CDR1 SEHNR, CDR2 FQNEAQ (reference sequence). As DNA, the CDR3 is TGTGCCAGCACCTTCAGGGGGAACACCGGGGAGCTGTTTTTT. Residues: CASTFRGNTGELFF.

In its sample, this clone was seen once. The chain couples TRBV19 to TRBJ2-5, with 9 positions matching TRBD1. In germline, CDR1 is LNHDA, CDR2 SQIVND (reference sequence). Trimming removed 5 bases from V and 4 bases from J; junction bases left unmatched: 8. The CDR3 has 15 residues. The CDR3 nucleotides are TGTGCCAGTAGTGTAACCGGGACAGGGAGAGAGACCCAGTACTTC. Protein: CASSVTGTGRETQYF.

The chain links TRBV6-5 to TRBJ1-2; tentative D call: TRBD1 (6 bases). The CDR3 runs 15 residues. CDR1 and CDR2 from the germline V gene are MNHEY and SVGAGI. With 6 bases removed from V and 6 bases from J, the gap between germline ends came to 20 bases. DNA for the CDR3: TGTGCCAGCAGGATAAAACAGGGAAGTAATCATGGCTACACCTTC. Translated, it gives CASRIKQGSNHGYTF.

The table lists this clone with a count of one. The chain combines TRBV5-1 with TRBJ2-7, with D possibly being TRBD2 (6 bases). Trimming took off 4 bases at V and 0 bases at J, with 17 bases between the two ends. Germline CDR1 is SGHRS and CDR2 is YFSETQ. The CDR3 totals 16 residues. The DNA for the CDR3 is TGCGCCAGCAGCCGGGGTGGGACTCAGAGCTCCTACGAGCAGTACTTC. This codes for CASSRGGTQSSYEQYF.

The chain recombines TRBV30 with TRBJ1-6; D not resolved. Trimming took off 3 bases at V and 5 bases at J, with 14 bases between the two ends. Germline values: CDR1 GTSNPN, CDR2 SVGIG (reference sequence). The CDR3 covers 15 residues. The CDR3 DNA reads TGTGCCTGGAGCCCCGGTAGCGCGGATAATTCACCCCTCCACTTT. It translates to CAWSPGSADNSPLHF.

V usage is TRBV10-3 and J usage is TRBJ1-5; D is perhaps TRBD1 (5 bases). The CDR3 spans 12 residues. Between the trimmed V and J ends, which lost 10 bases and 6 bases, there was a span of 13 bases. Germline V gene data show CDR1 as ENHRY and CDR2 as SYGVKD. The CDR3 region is CATSQGTQPQHF. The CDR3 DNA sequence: TGTGCCACGTCTCAGGGAACTCAGCCCCAGCATTTT.

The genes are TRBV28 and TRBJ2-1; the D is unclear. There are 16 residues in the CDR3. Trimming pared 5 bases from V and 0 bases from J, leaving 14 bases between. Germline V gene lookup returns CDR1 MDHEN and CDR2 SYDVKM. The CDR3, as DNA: TGTGCCAGCAGTGGCTTCACCCGCAGCTCCTACAATGAGCAGTTCTTC. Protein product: CASSGFTRSSYNEQFF. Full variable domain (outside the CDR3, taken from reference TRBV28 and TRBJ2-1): DVKVTQSSRYLVKRTGEKVFLECVQDMDHENMFWYRQDPGLGLRLIYFSYDVKMKEKGDIPEGYSVSREKKERFSLILESASTNQTSMYLCASSGFTRSSYNEQFFGPGTRLTVL.

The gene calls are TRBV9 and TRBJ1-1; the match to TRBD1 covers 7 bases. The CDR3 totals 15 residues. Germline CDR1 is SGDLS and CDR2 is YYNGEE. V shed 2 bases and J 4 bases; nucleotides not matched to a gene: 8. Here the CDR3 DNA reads TGTGCCAGCAGCGTTTCAGGGGGTTTGGGCACTGAAGCTTTCTTT. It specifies CASSVSGGLGTEAFF.

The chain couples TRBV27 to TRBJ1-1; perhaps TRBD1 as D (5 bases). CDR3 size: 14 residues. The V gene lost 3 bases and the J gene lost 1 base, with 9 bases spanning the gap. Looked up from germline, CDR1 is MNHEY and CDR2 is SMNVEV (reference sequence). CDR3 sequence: CASSLEGRNTEAFF. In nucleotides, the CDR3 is TGTGCCAGCAGTTTGGAGGGGAGGAACACTGAAGCTTTCTTT.

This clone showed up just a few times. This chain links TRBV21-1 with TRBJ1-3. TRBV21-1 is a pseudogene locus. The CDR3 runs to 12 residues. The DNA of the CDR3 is TGTGCCAGCAGCAAAGGTAGAAACACCATATATTTT. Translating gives CASSKGRNTIYF.

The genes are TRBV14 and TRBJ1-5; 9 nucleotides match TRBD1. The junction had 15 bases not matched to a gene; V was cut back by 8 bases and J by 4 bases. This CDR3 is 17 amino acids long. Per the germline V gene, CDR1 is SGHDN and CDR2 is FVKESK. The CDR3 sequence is CASPACPGTGINQPQHF. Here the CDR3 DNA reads TGTGCCAGCCCTGCCTGCCCTGGGACAGGGATAAATCAGCCCCAGCATTTT. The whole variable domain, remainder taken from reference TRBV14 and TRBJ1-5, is EAGVTQFPSHSVIEKGQTVTLRCDPISGHDNLYWYRRVMGKEIKFLLHFVKESKQDESGMPNNRFLAERTGGTYSTLKVQPAELEDSGVYFCASPACPGTGINQPQHFGDGTRLSIL.

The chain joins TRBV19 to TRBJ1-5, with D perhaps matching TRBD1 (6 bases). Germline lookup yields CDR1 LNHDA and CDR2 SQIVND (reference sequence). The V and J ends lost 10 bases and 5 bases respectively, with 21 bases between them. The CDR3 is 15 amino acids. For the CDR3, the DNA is TGTGCCACCACCCCGACAGGTCTTTGGGATCAGCCCCAGCATTTT. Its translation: CATTPTGLWDQPQHF.

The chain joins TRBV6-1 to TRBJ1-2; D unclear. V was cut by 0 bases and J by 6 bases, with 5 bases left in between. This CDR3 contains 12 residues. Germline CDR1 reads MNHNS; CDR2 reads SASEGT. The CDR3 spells CASSEARDGYTF. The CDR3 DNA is TGTGCCAGCAGTGAAGCGCGTGATGGCTACACCTTC.

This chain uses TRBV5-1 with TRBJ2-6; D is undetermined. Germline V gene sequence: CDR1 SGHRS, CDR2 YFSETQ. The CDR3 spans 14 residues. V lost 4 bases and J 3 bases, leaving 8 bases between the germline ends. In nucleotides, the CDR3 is TGCGCCAGCAGCCCAACCGGTGGGGCCAACGTCCTGACTTTC. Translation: CASSPTGGANVLTF. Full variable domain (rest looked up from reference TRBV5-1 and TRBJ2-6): KAGVTQTPRYLIKTRGQQVTLSCSPISGHRSVSWYQQTPGQGLQFLFEYFSETQRNKGNFPGRFSGRQFSNSRSEMNVSTLELGDSALYLCASSPTGGANVLTFGAGSRLTVL.

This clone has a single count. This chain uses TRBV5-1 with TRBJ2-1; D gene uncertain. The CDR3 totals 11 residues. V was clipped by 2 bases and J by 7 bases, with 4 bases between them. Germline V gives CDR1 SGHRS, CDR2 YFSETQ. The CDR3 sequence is CASSLSNEQFF. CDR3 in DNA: TGCGCCAGCAGCTTATCTAATGAGCAGTTCTTC.